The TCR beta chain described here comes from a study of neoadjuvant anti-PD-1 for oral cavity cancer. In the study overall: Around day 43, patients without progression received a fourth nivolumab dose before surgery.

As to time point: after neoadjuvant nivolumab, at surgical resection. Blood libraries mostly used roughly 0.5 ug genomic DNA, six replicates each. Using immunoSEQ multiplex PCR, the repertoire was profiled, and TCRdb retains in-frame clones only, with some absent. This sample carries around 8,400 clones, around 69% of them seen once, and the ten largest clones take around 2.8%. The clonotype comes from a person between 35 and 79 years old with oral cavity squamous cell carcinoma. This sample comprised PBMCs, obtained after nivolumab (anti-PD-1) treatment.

As DNA, the CDR3 is TGCGCCAGCAGCTTTCAGAATTTGGATACTGAAGCTTTCTTT. Its translation is CASSFQNLDTEAFF. The chain combines TRBV5-1 with TRBJ1-1, with D unresolved. Per germline, CDR1 SGHRS and CDR2 YFSETQ. The CDR3 totals 14 residues. Trimming stripped 2 bases from V and 5 bases from J, with 13 bases between.